This TCR beta chain stems from a study of control samples from healthy donors and cancer patients. Here immunoSEQ multiplex PCR was the method, and the copy in TCRdb shows in-frame clones only, minus some. The sample shows under 150,000 clones, more than 75% of them seen only once. This clonotype was sampled from a woman between 65 and 79 years old in good health. The sequenced material came from blood.

The DNA of the CDR3 is TGTGCCAGTACCACGGCCACCTGGGGGAATCAGCCCCAGCATTTT. The encoded protein is CASTTATWGNQPQHF. The chain employs TRBV19 and TRBJ1-5; D possibly corresponds to TRBD1 (5 bases). With 7 bases removed from V and 4 bases from J, the gap between germline ends came to 17 bases. The CDR3 extends over 15 amino acids. From germline, CDR1 is LNHDA and CDR2 SQIVND (reference sequence).